These 21 T cell receptor beta chains were sequenced from one sample in a study of Graves' ophthalmopathy and Graves' hyperthyroidism. Using RNA transcripts, the TCR beta CDR3 regions were amplified. A first-round RT-PCR used HTBI primers, followed by a second-round multiplex PCR. TCRdb reprocessed the multiplex PCR reads via MiXCR and lists one record per CDR3 protein. The profile shows about 640,000 distinct CDR3 sequences, over 40% of them singletons. Specimen: peripheral blood. The source of these receptors is an adult man with Graves' ophthalmopathy.

This rearrangement joins TRBV20-1 to TRBJ2-7; 9 bases are a match to TRBD1. V gave up 0 bases and J gave up 3 bases; unmatched junction bases: 12. From germline, CDR1 is DFQATT and CDR2 SNEGSKA (reference sequence). CDR3 length equals 17 residues. CDR3 residues: CSARDPLQGTGSYEQYF. CDR3 DNA sequence: TGCAGTGCTAGAGATCCTTTACAGGGGACAGGGAGCTACGAGCAGTACTTC.

This clonotype was seen ten or more times. The V gene is TRBV7-9, the J gene TRBJ1-1, with a tentative D call TRBD1 (5 bases). Germline V gene sequence: CDR1 SEHNR, CDR2 FQNEAQ (reference sequence). The CDR3 extends over 14 amino acids. V lost 3 bases to trimming and J lost 7 bases, with 15 bases between them. DNA for the CDR3: TGTGCCAGCAGCTTCCTACAGCACGGGGGTGAAGCTTTCTTT. It is translated as CASSFLQHGGEAFF.

This clonotype has at least ten counts. The CDR3 region is CSVVTGKDGLEQYF. DNA of the CDR3: TGCAGCGTTGTGACAGGGAAAGATGGGCTCGAGCAGTACTTC. The V and J genes are TRBV29-1 and TRBJ2-7; 7 bases are shared with TRBD1. V lost 4 bases and J lost 6; bases outside the gene matches: 12. The CDR3 is made up of 14 amino acids. CDR1 SQVTM and CDR2 ANQGSEA come from the germline V gene.

This clonotype was seen a few times. This chain connects TRBV7-9 to TRBJ2-5; TRBD2 is a possible D gene (5 bases). The germline V and J ends were trimmed by 1 base and 4 bases, with 19 bases remaining between them. The CDR3 has 17 residues. Germline CDR1 is SEHNR and CDR2 is FQNEAQ (reference sequence). The DNA of the CDR3 is TGTGCCAGCAGCTTAGAGGGATTAGGACTTACGAGAGAGACCCAGTACTTC. It yields the protein CASSLEGLGLTRETQYF.

This clonotype occurred many times. The rearrangement uses TRBV24-1 and TRBJ2-7, with a possible D match to TRBD2 (6 bases). V lost 2 bases and J 5 bases, leaving 9 bases between the germline ends. Per germline, CDR1 KGHDR and CDR2 SFDVKD. There are 13 residues in the CDR3. The CDR3 reads CATSDSWGDEQYF. As DNA, the CDR3 is TGTGCCACCAGTGATTCGTGGGGGGACGAGCAGTACTTC.

This clonotype occurred many times. The chain couples TRBV24-1 to TRBJ1-1; D not certain. The CDR3 has 11 residues. The V and J ends lost 9 bases and 4 bases respectively, with 8 bases between them. Germline V gives CDR1 KGHDR, CDR2 SFDVKD. DNA for the CDR3: TGTGCCACCGGGGATGGCACTGAAGCTTTCTTT. Amino acids: CATGDGTEAFF.

This clonotype occurred a few times. V is TRBV3-1 and J is TRBJ1-2; 8 bases agree with TRBD1. V gave up 1 base and J gave up 5 bases; unmatched junction bases: 6. Germline V gene lookup returns CDR1 LGHDT and CDR2 YNNKEL (reference sequence). The CDR3 contains 15 residues. CDR3 amino acids: CASSQGAGTGYGYTF. In DNA, the CDR3 is TGTGCCAGCAGCCAAGGAGCGGGGACAGGTTATGGCTACACCTTC.

The V and J genes are TRBV2 and TRBJ2-6; TRBD2 matches 10 bases. Matching the DNA end better, TRBJ2-4 makes the J call doubtful. Germline loops: CDR1 SNHLY, CDR2 FYNNEI. The CDR3 spans 14 residues. CDR3 sequence (DNA): TGTGCTTCCCGGGAGGGGACTAGCGCCAACATTCAGTACTTC. Translated, it gives CASREGTSANIQYF.

Concerning this clonotype itself: It may be a read error: a sequence one base away is much more abundant. V is TRBV7-2 and J is TRBJ1-2, with 7 bases aligning to TRBD1. CDR3 length: 14 residues. CDR1 is SGHTA, CDR2 FQGNSA, per germline. CDR3 sequence reads: CASSPPTGNYGHTF. The DNA for the CDR3 is TGTGCCAGCAGCCCCCCGACAGGGAACTATGGCCACACCTTC.

The CDR3 protein is CASSVTGASLYGYTF. CDR3 nucleotide sequence: TGCGCCAGCAGCGTGACAGGGGCATCCCTTTATGGCTACACCTTC. This chain connects TRBV5-1 to TRBJ1-2, with 8 bases lining up with TRBD1. CDR3 length equals 15 residues. Germline lookup yields CDR1 SGHRS and CDR2 YFSETQ. V shed 4 bases, J shed 5 bases, and the junction held 10 bases outside the gene matches.

The genes are TRBV10-3 and TRBJ1-2; 7 nucleotides align to TRBD1. V was clipped by 3 bases and J by 2 bases; unmatched bases: 6. Germline V gene lookup returns CDR1 ENHRY and CDR2 SYGVKD. This CDR3 contains 15 residues. The CDR3 nucleotides read TGTGCCATCAGTGAACAACAGGGACAGAACTATGGCTACACCTTC. Its translation is CAISEQQGQNYGYTF.

As to this clonotype: One base away lies a much larger clone, so this may be a sequencing read error. This rearrangement joins TRBV5-1 to TRBJ2-7; 7 bases are shared with TRBD2. Germline CDR1 and CDR2: SGHRS and YFSETQ. The CDR3 consists of 15 residues. The CDR3 coding sequence is TGCGCCATCAGCTCCGGGACTACCAGCTCCTACGAGCAGTACTTC. It yields the protein CAISSGTTSSYEQYF.

The rearrangement links TRBV29-1 to TRBJ2-1, with D possibly called TRBD1 or TRBD2 (5 bases each). The CDR3 has 16 residues. The V end was cut by 1 base, the J end by 6 bases, with 19 bases between. Germline CDR1 reads SQVTM; CDR2 reads ANQGSEA. The CDR3 DNA follows: TGCAGCGTTGAAGCTACTACGGGATGGGGCCGCAATGAGCAGTTCTTC. Amino acids: CSVEATTGWGRNEQFF.

This clonotype came up many times. The genes are TRBV19 and TRBJ1-2; D might be TRBD1 (6 bases). The CDR3 length is 15 residues. V was trimmed by 6 bases and J by 0 bases, leaving 14 bases between them. Germline assignment: CDR1 LNHDA and CDR2 SQIVND (reference sequence). CDR3 region: CASRVSGTTNYGYTF. In nucleotides, the CDR3 is TGTGCCAGTAGGGTATCCGGGACAACTAACTATGGCTACACCTTC. The complete variable domain, with remaining parts taken from reference TRBV19 and TRBJ1-2, reads DGGITQSPKYLFRKEGQNVTLSCEQNLNHDAMYWYRQDPGQGLRLIYYSQIVNDFQKGDIAEGYSVSREKKESFPLTVTSAQKNPTAFYLCASRVSGTTNYGYTFGSGTRLTVV.

Worth noting for this clonotype: The junction differs from germline at one of its ends, possibly a read error. This chain joins TRBV10-3 and TRBJ2-5; no clear D gene. This CDR3 comprises 13 residues. Germline-derived CDR1 and CDR2 are ENHRY and SYGVKD. The DNA of the CDR3 is TGTGCCACCAGTGACCCCGAGTGGGAGACCCAGTACTTC. Translation gives CATSDPEWETQYF.

The chain employs TRBV10-3 and TRBJ1-5, with D possibly TRBD1 on 5 matching bases. Per the germline V gene, CDR1 is ENHRY and CDR2 is SYGVKD. The CDR3 totals 12 residues. The CDR3 region has the DNA TGTGCTAGAGTTCAGGGAGATCAGCCCCAGCATTTT. Its translation is CARVQGDQPQHF.

The chain joins TRBV4-2 to TRBJ1-2; D not resolved. CDR1 is LGHNA and CDR2 is YNFKEQ in the germline V gene. The CDR3 is 14 amino acids. Between the trimmed V and J ends, which lost 0 bases and 4 bases, there was a span of 9 bases. Here the CDR3 reads CASSQDRISYGYTF. The CDR3, as DNA: TGTGCCAGCAGCCAAGACCGAATCAGCTATGGCTACACCTTC.

Remarks on this clonotype: Being one base from a much bigger clone, this may be a read error. V is TRBV2 and J is TRBJ1-1, with a weak D call TRBD1 (5 bases). CDR3 length: 10 residues. The V end was cut by 6 bases, the J end by 11 bases, with 10 bases between. Germline V gene lookup returns CDR1 SNHLY and CDR2 FYNNEI. CDR3 sequence (DNA): TGTGCCAGCAGGGGGACGGGGGCTTTCTTT. It specifies CASRGTGAFF.

As concerns this clonotype: One junction end disagrees with the germline gene, perhaps due to a read error. The V call is TRBV4-1, the J call TRBJ2-5, with 7 bases identical to TRBD2. CDR1 MGHRA and CDR2 YSYEKL come from the germline V gene. This CDR3 is built from 17 residues. The CDR3 coding sequence is TGCGCTAGCAACCAAGAACCGGCGTTAGCGGGCCAAGAGACCCAGTACTTC. Translated: CASNQEPALAGQETQYF.

Turning to this clonotype: At one boundary the junction diverges from the germline segment, which might be a read error. The V and J genes are TRBV29-1 and TRBJ1-3, with 9 bases identical to TRBD1. The CDR3 has 10 amino acids. From germline, CDR1 is SQVTM and CDR2 ANQGSEA. CDR3 nucleotides: TGCAGCGTTGGACCCCGGGACAGGGATTTT. It yields the protein CSVGPRDRDF. Full variable domain (remainder filled in from reference TRBV29-1 and TRBJ1-3): SAVISQKPSRDICQRGTSLTIQCQVDSQVTMMFWYRQQPGQSLTLIATANQGSEATYESGFVIDKFPISRPNLTFSTLTVSNMSPEDSSIYLCSVGPRDRDFGEGSWLTVV.

This clonotype has just a few counts. The chain couples TRBV3-1 to TRBJ1-2; no reliable D call. Germline V gene lookup returns CDR1 LGHDT and CDR2 YNNKEL (reference sequence). The CDR3 covers 13 residues. V lost 7 bases to trimming and J lost 8 bases, with 17 bases between them. CDR3 coding DNA: TGTGCCAGCACCCTCGCGGGAGGTCGAGGCTACACCTTC. This codes for CASTLAGGRGYTF.